This T cell receptor (beta chain) was recorded in a study of T cell repertoires in cytomegalovirus infection. Study context: CMV epitopes in the study were HLA-C-restricted (recently identified) and HLA-B-restricted (well studied). Through public TCR beta signatures, both CMV infection and matching HLA type were indicated.

Study conclusions and caveats: CMV carriers with the relevant HLA were identified by cumulative public TCR beta family frequency. It was HLA-C-restricted CMV-specific TCR beta clonotypes that dominated the response ex vivo.

TCRdb reprocessed the reads with MiXCR, giving one entry per CDR3 protein. The sample yields hundreds of thousands of distinct CDR3 sequences, 40% to 50% seen once. This clonotype has a single count. No antigen is known for it. The CDR3 spans 14 residues. The germline V gene has CDR1 SGHRS and CDR2 YFSETQ. Trimming removed 4 bases from V and 1 base from J, with 12 bases in between. The rearrangement links TRBV5-1 to TRBJ2-7; D unresolved. Sequenced material: cultured PBMCs, taken from culture after CMV antigen stimulation. This sequence was found in a human donor in good health (CMV status not recorded). Some clones in this sample may be carry-over from other donors' samples. The DNA of the CDR3 is TGCGCCAGCAGCCCGGAGAGTTGGTCCTACGAGCAGTACTTC. Its protein product is CASSPESWSYEQYF.